Below are 20 T cell receptor beta chains sequenced from a single sample in a study of OX40 agonist ivuxolimab in advanced cancers. Measured with immunoSEQ multiplex PCR; TCRdb has only the in-frame clones, and not every one. The sample lists tens of thousands of clones; roughly four fifths were seen once. The sequencing used CD4+ or CD8+ T cells sorted from blood, collected in a trial of the OX40 agonist ivuxolimab. The origin of the receptors is an adult with an advanced solid tumor such as melanoma, head and neck, liver or kidney cancer.

The rearrangement links TRBV28 to TRBJ2-7; no firm D call. The CDR3 is 14 amino acids. Trimming pared 2 bases from V and 3 bases from J, leaving 11 bases between. Germline values: CDR1 MDHEN, CDR2 SYDVKM. The CDR3 coding sequence is TGTGCCAGCAGTTTAGACGGGCGCCTCTACGAGCAGTACTTC. This translates into CASSLDGRLYEQYF.

The V gene is TRBV5-1, the J gene TRBJ2-1; 8 bases map to TRBD1. V lost 4 bases and J lost 14; bases outside the gene matches: 8. This CDR3 spans 12 amino acids. CDR1 is SGHRS, CDR2 YFSETQ, per germline. The CDR3 bases are TGCGCCAGCAGCACAGGACAGGGAAACGAGTTCTTC. This encodes CASSTGQGNEFF. Full variable domain (outside the CDR3, taken from reference TRBV5-1 and TRBJ2-1): KAGVTQTPRYLIKTRGQQVTLSCSPISGHRSVSWYQQTPGQGLQFLFEYFSETQRNKGNFPGRFSGRQFSNSRSEMNVSTLELGDSALYLCASSTGQGNEFFGPGTRLTVL.

The chain carries TRBV9 and TRBJ1-1, with TRBD1 as a possible D gene (6 bases). V lost 3 bases and J lost 0, with 9 bases in between. The CDR3 extends over 14 amino acids. The germline CDR1 and CDR2 sequences are SGDLS and YYNGEE. The CDR3 nucleotides are TGTGCCAGCAGCGACACAGGGTTGAACACTGAAGCTTTCTTT. This encodes CASSDTGLNTEAFF.

This clone was seen a single time. This chain uses TRBV23-1 with TRBJ2-7, with TRBD2 matching over 7 bases. TRBV23-1 is an ORF; its function is uncertain. The CDR3 loop spans 13 amino acids. The V gene end was trimmed by 5 bases and the J gene end by 0 bases; junction bases not matched to a gene: 1. The CDR3 protein is CASSGGDSYEQYV. The CDR3 region has the DNA TGCGCCAGCAGTGGGGGGGACTCCTACGAGCAGTACGTC.

The J gene is TRBJ2-7, the V gene TRBV10-3; D is unresolved. The V and J ends lost 8 bases and 6 bases respectively, with 20 bases between them. The V gene's germline CDR1 is ENHRY and CDR2 SYGVKD. CDR3 size: 14 residues. CDR3 amino acids: CAIETEGVLGEQYF. The CDR3 DNA reads TGTGCCATCGAGACGGAAGGCGTATTGGGCGAGCAGTACTTC.

The count of this clone is one. The chain links TRBV11-2 to TRBJ1-1; possible D gene TRBD1, 5 bases. V dropped 8 bases and J dropped 1 base, with 14 bases sitting between them. Germline V gene lookup returns CDR1 SGHAT and CDR2 FQNNGV. This CDR3 has 14 amino acids. Written as DNA, the CDR3 is TGTGCCAGCGGGCTAGGGACGGCGAACACTGAAGCTTTCTTT. Protein sequence: CASGLGTANTEAFF.

By proportion, this clone is medium-sized (0.01 to 0.1%). The chain uses TRBV28 and TRBJ1-3; D gene ambiguous. The germline CDR1 and CDR2 sequences are MDHEN and SYDVKM. V lost 6 bases and J lost 0, with 15 bases in between. CDR3 length: 16 amino acids. In DNA, the CDR3 is TGTGCCAGCAGCGCCCAGTGGCAGAGCTCTGGAAACACCATATATTTT. Translated, it gives CASSAQWQSSGNTIYF.

On this clone itself: This sample includes further DNA sequences coding for the same CDR3. The chain has TRBV4-3 and TRBJ2-3; the match to TRBD2 covers 7 bases. CDR1 LGHNA and CDR2 YSLEER come from the germline V gene. V shed 4 bases, J shed 2 bases, and the junction held 6 bases outside the gene matches. The CDR3 has 15 residues. The CDR3 sequence: CASSREGLDTDTQYF. CDR3 DNA sequence: TGCGCCAGCAGCCGGGAGGGCCTTGACACAGATACGCAGTATTTT.

The rearrangement links TRBV4-3 to TRBJ2-7; 7 bases are shared with TRBD2. Germline loops: CDR1 LGHNA, CDR2 YSLEER. V was clipped by 2 bases and J by 4 bases; unmatched bases: 14. CDR3 length equals 17 residues. The CDR3 nucleotides read TGCGCCAGCAGCCAATCGGTCGGGGCGGGAGTATGGTACGAGCAGTACTTC. Translated, it gives CASSQSVGAGVWYEQYF.

The chain joins TRBV18 to TRBJ1-5; D gene unclear. Trimming shortened V by 2 bases and J by 2 bases, and 13 bases separated the two germline ends. The length of the CDR3 is 16 residues. Germline V gene data show CDR1 as KGHSH and CDR2 as LQKENI. The CDR3, as DNA: TGTGCCAGCTCACCAGGGTCGGAGAGGGGCAATCAGCCCCAGCATTTT. The encoded protein is CASSPGSERGNQPQHF. Filled out from reference TRBV18 and TRBJ1-5, the complete variable domain reads NAGVMQNPRHLVRRRGQEARLRCSPMKGHSHVYWYRQLPEEGLKFMVYLQKENIIDESGMPKERFSAEFPKEGPSILRIQQVVRGDSAAYFCASSPGSERGNQPQHFGDGTRLSIL.

The rearrangement links TRBV13 to TRBJ1-5; unclear D gene. Germline V lookup: CDR1 PRHDT, CDR2 FYEKMQ (reference sequence). V shed 5 bases and J shed 4 bases, with 15 bases lying between them. This CDR3 contains 15 residues. CDR3 bases: TGTGCCAGCAGCCTAGCACTCCTGGGGAATCAGCCCCAGCATTTT. Its translation: CASSLALLGNQPQHF.

The rearrangement joins TRBV5-1 to TRBJ2-6, with D uncertain. Trimming removed 1 base from V and 0 bases from J, with 5 bases in between. Per the germline V gene, CDR1 is SGHRS and CDR2 is YFSETQ. The CDR3 loop spans 15 amino acids. CDR3 nucleotides: TGCGCCAGCAGCTTGTCCCTCTCTGGGGCCAACGTCCTGACTTTC. Its translation is CASSLSLSGANVLTF.

The rearrangement uses TRBV19 and TRBJ1-1, with a possible D match to TRBD1 (6 bases). Trimming removed 3 bases from V and 0 bases from J, with 14 bases in between. CDR1 and CDR2 from the germline V gene are LNHDA and SQIVND (reference sequence). This CDR3 has 16 amino acids. The CDR3 sequence: CASSIQGPTMNTEAFF. In DNA, the CDR3 is TGTGCCAGTAGTATTCAGGGGCCGACCATGAACACTGAAGCTTTCTTT.

This clone has just a few counts. The chain combines TRBV7-8 with TRBJ1-4, with a tentative D call TRBD1 (5 bases). This CDR3 is built from 14 residues. The V gene lost 4 bases and the J gene lost 3 bases, with 9 bases spanning the gap. Germline V gene sequence: CDR1 SGHVS, CDR2 FQNEAQ. The CDR3 DNA reads TGTGCCAGCAGCTCCAGGGTTGCTAATGAAAAACTGTTTTTT. Amino acids: CASSSRVANEKLFF.

This chain connects TRBV7-2 to TRBJ1-6, with 9 bases fitting TRBD1. The CDR3 runs to 15 residues. The junction had 5 bases not matched to a gene; V was cut back by 1 base and J by 10 bases. The germline CDR1 and CDR2 sequences are SGHTA and FQGNSA. The chain's CDR3 is CASSLGTGVASPLHF. The CDR3 coding sequence is TGTGCCAGCAGCTTAGGGACAGGGGTCGCCTCACCCCTCCACTTT.

The rearrangement links TRBV6-1 to TRBJ2-3; D is unclear. CDR1 and CDR2 from the germline V gene are MNHNS and SASEGT. Between the trimmed V and J ends, which lost 0 bases and 2 bases, there was a span of 12 bases. The CDR3 has 16 amino acids. The CDR3 loop is CASSEALGSFTDTQYF. The CDR3 DNA follows: TGTGCCAGCAGTGAAGCGCTTGGCAGCTTCACAGATACGCAGTATTTT.

V gene TRBV6-5 combines with J gene TRBJ2-1; 9 bases line up with TRBD1. Trimming removed 3 bases from V and 6 bases from J; junction bases left unmatched: 6. This CDR3 comprises 15 residues. The germline V gene encodes CDR1 MNHEY and CDR2 SVGAGI. The CDR3 region is CASSYTGQGGNEQFF. CDR3 coding DNA: TGTGCCAGCAGTTATACGGGACAGGGAGGCAATGAGCAGTTCTTC.

This chain uses TRBV23-1 with TRBJ1-4; perhaps TRBD1 as D (5 bases). TRBV23-1 has ORF status, its function being uncertain. Trimming took off 0 bases at V and 8 bases at J, with 25 bases between the two ends. The CDR3 contains 19 residues. The CDR3 spells CASSQSGISCFRVLEKLFF. The CDR3 DNA follows: TGCGCCAGCAGTCAATCGGGTATTTCTTGTTTCAGGGTTTTAGAAAAACTGTTTTTT.

This sequence joins TRBV7-8 and TRBJ2-2; weak D call: TRBD2 (5 bases). Germline-derived CDR1 and CDR2 are SGHVS and FQNEAQ. The V end was cut by 8 bases, the J end by 3 bases, with 25 bases between. This CDR3 has 18 residues. This CDR3 is CASFATTGPTSYTGELFF. The CDR3, as DNA: TGTGCCAGCTTTGCGACTACCGGACCGACATCGTACACCGGGGAGCTGTTTTTT.

The count of this clone is one. The chain links TRBV11-1 to TRBJ1-1; TRBD1 aligns across 7 bases. The germline CDR1 and CDR2 sequences are SGHAT and FQDESV (reference sequence). V dropped 5 bases and J dropped 4; count of bases not matched to a gene: 4. The CDR3 totals 13 residues. CDR3 in DNA: TGTGCCAGCAGCCCGACAGGGAGCACTGAAGCTTTCTTT. Its translation: CASSPTGSTEAFF.